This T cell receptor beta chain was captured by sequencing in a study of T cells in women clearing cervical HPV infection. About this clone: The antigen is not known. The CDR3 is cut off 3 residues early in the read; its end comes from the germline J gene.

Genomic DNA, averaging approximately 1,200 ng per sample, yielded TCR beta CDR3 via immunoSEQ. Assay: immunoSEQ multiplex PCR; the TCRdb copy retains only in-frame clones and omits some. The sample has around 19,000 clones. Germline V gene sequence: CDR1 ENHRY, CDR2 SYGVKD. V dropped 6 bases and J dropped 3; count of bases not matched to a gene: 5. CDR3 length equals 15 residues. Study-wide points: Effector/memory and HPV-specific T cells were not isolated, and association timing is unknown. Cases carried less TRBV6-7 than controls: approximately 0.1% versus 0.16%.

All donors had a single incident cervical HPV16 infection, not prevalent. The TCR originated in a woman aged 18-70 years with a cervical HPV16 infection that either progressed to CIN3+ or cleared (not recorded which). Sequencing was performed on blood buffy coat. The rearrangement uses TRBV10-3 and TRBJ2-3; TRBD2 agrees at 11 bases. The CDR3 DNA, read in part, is TGTGCCATCAGACCCACTAGCGGGAGTACAGATACG. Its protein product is CAIRPTSGSTDT. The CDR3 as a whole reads CAIRPTSGSTDTQYF.